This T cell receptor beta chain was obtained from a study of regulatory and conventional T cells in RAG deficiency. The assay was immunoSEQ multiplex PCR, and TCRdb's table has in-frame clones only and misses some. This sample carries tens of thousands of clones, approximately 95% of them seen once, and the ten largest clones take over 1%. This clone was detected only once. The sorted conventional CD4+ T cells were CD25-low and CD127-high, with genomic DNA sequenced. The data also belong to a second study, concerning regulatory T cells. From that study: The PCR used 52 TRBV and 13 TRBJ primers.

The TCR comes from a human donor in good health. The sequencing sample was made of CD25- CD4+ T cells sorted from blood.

The CDR3 region has the DNA TGTGCCAGCAGTTCGGGACAGAGCTCCTACAATGAGCAGTTCTTC. Amino acids: CASSSGQSSYNEQFF. The V and J genes are TRBV28 and TRBJ2-1; 7 positions match TRBD1. The CDR3 totals 15 residues. Germline CDR1 and CDR2: MDHEN and SYDVKM. Trimming took 4 bases from V and 0 from J; bases not matched to a gene: 3. Based on the CDR3 plus reference TRBV28 and TRBJ2-1, the full variable domain is DVKVTQSSRYLVKRTGEKVFLECVQDMDHENMFWYRQDPGLGLRLIYFSYDVKMKEKGDIPEGYSVSREKKERFSLILESASTNQTSMYLCASSSGQSSYNEQFFGPGTRLTVL.